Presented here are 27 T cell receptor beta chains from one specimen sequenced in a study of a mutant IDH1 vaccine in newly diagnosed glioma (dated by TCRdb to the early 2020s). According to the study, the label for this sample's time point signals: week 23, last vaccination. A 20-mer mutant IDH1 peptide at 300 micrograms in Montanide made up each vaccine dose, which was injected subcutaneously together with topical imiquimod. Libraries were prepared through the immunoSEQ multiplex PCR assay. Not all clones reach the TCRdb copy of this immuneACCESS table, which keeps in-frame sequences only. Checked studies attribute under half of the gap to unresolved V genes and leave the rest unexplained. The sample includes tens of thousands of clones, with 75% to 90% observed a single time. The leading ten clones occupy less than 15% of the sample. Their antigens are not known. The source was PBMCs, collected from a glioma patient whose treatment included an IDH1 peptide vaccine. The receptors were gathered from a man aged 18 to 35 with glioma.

This CDR3 is CASSLMTSTSEQFF. CDR3 nucleotide sequence: TGTGCCAGCAGCCTGATGACGTCCACGTCGGAGCAGTTCTTC. The rearrangement uses TRBV7-2 and TRBJ2-1; no reliable D call. CDR3 length: 14 amino acids. Trimming removed 5 bases from V and 10 bases from J, with 18 bases in between. In germline, CDR1 is SGHTA, CDR2 FQGNSA.

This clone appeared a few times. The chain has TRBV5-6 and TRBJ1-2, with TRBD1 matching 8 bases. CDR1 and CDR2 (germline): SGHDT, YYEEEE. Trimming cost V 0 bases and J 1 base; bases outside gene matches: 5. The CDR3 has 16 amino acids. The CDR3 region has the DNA TGTGCCAGCAGCTTGGATCTGGGACAGGTTAACTATGGCTACACCTTC. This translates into CASSLDLGQVNYGYTF.

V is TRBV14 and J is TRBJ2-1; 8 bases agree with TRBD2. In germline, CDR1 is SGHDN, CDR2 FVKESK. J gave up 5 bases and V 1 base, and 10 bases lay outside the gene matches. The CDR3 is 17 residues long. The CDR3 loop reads CASSQALYSGKNNEQFF. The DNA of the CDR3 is TGTGCCAGCAGCCAAGCCTTGTATAGCGGGAAAAACAATGAGCAGTTCTTC. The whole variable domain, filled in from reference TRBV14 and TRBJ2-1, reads EAGVTQFPSHSVIEKGQTVTLRCDPISGHDNLYWYRRVMGKEIKFLLHFVKESKQDESGMPNNRFLAERTGGTYSTLKVQPAELEDSGVYFCASSQALYSGKNNEQFFGPGTRLTVL.

The CDR3 here is CASSLRAGQETQYF. In nucleotides, the CDR3 is TGTGCCAGCAGCCTCCGGGCCGGCCAAGAGACCCAGTACTTC. The chain combines TRBV11-2 with TRBJ2-5; D remains unclear. Trimming took off 5 bases at V and 1 base at J, with 11 bases between the two ends. Germline V gene sequence: CDR1 SGHAT, CDR2 FQNNGV. CDR3 size: 14 residues.

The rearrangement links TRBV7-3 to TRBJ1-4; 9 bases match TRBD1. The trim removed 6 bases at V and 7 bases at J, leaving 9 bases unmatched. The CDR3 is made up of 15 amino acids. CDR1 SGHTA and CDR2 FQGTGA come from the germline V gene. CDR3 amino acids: CASSPGTGRAEKLFF. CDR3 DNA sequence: TGTGCCAGCAGTCCCGGGACAGGGAGGGCTGAAAAACTGTTTTTT.

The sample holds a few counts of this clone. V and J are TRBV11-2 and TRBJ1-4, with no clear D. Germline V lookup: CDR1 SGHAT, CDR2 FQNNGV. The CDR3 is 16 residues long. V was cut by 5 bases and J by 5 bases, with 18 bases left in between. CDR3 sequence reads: CASSTTGKGGNEKLFF. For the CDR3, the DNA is TGTGCCAGCAGCACGACGGGAAAGGGCGGCAATGAAAAACTGTTTTTT.

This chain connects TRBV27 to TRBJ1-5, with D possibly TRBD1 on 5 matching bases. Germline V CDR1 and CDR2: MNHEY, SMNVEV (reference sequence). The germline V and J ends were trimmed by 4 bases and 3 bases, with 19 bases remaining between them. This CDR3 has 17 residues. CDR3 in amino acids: CASSSMGESGLNQPQHF. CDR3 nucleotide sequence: TGTGCCAGCAGTTCAATGGGGGAATCAGGCCTCAATCAGCCCCAGCATTTT.

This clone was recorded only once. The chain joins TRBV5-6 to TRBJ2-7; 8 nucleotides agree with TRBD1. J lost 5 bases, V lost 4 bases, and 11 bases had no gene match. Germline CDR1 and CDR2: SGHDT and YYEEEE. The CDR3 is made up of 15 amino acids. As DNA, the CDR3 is TGTGCCAGCAGCGCCGGACAGGGTTTGATACACGAGCAGTACTTC. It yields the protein CASSAGQGLIHEQYF.

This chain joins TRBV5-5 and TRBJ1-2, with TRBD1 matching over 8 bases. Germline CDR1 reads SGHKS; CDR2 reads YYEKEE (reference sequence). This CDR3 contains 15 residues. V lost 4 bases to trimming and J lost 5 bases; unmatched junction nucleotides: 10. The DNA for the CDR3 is TGTGCCAGCAGCCTAAATGTGGGACAGGTTTATGGCTACACCTTC. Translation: CASSLNVGQVYGYTF. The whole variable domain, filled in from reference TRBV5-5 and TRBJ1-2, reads DAGVTQSPTHLIKTRGQQVTLRCSPISGHKSVSWYQQVLGQGPQFIFQYYEKEERGRGNFPDRFSARQFPNYSSELNVNALLLGDSALYLCASSLNVGQVYGYTFGSGTRLTVV.

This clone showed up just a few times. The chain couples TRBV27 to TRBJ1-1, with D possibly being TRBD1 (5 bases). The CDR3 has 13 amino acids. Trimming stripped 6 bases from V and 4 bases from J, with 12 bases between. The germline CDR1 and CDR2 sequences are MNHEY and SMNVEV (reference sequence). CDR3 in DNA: TGTGCCAGCAGCGGGAGGGGATTCACTGAAGCTTTCTTT. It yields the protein CASSGRGFTEAFF.

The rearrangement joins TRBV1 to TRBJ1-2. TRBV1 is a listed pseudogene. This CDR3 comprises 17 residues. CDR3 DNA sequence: TGCACCAGCAGCCACCCCCAGGACGCAGAATCTAACTATGGCTACACCTTC. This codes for CTSSHPQDAESNYGYTF.

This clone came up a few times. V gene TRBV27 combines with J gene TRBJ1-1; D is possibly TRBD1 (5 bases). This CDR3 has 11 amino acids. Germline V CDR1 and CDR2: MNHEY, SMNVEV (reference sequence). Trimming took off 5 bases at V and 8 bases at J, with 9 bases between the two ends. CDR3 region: CASSRGAEAFF. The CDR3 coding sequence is TGTGCCAGCAGTCGTGGGGCAGAAGCTTTCTTT.

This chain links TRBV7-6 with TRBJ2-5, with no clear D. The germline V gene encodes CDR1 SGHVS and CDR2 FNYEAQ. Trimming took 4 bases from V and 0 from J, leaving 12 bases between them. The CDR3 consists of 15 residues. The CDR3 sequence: CASSSAWADQETQYF. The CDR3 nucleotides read TGTGCCAGCAGCTCCGCGTGGGCAGACCAAGAGACCCAGTACTTC.

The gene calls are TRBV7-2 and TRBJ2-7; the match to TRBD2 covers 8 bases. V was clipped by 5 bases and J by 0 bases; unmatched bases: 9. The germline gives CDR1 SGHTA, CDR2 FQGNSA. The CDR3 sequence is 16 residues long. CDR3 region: CASSPLAGGFSYEQYF. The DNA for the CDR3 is TGTGCCAGCAGCCCCCTGGCGGGAGGCTTCTCCTACGAGCAGTACTTC.

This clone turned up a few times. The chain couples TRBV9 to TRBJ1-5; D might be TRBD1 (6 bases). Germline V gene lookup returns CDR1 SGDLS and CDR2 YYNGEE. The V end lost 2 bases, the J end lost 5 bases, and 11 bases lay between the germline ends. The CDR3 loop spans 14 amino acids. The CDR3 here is CASSVRGGDQPQHF. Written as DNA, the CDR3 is TGTGCCAGCAGCGTGAGGGGGGGGGATCAGCCCCAGCATTTT.

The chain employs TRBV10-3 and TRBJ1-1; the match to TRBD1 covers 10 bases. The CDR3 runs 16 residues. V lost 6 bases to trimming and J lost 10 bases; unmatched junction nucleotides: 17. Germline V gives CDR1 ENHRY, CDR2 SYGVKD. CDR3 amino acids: CAIRPKGQGKSRGAFF. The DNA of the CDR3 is TGTGCCATCAGACCTAAGGGACAGGGGAAAAGTCGAGGAGCTTTCTTT.

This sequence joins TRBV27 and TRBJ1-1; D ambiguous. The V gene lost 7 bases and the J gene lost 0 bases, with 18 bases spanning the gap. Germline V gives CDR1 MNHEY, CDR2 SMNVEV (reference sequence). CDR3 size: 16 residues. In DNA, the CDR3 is TGTGCCAGCAAATTATCCCCTGTGTACCTGAACACTGAAGCTTTCTTT. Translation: CASKLSPVYLNTEAFF.

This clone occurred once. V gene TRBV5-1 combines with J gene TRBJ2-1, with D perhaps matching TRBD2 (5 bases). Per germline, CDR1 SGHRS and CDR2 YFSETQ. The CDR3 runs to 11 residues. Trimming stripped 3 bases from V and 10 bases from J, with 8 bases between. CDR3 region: CASSYGLEQFF. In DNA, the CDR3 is TGCGCCAGCAGCTATGGACTCGAGCAGTTCTTC.

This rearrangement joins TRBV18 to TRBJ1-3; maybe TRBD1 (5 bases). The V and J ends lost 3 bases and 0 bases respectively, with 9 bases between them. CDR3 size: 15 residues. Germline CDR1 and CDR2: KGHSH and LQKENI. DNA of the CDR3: TGTGCCAGCTCACCTCAGGGAGCCTCTGGAAACACCATATATTTT. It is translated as CASSPQGASGNTIYF. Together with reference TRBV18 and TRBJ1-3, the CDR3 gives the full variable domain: NAGVMQNPRHLVRRRGQEARLRCSPMKGHSHVYWYRQLPEEGLKFMVYLQKENIIDESGMPKERFSAEFPKEGPSILRIQQVVRGDSAAYFCASSPQGASGNTIYFGEGSWLTVV.

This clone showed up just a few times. The CDR3 nucleotides read TGTGCCTGGAGTGTCCGGGGGAATCAGCCCCAGCATTTT. The encoded protein is CAWSVRGNQPQHF. This chain links TRBV30 with TRBJ1-5; weak D call: TRBD1 (5 bases). CDR3 length: 13 residues. The V gene lost 0 bases and the J gene lost 4 bases, with 7 bases spanning the gap. Germline CDR1 reads GTSNPN; CDR2 reads SVGIG (reference sequence).

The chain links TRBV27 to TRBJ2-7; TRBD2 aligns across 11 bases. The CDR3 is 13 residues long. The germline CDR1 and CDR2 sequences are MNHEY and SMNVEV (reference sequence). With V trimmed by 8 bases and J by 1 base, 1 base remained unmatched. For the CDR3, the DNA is TGTGCCAGCGGACTAGCGGGTTCCTACGAGCAGTACTTC. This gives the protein CASGLAGSYEQYF.

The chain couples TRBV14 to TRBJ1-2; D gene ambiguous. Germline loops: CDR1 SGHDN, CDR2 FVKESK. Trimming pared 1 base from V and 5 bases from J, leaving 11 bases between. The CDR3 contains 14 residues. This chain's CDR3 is CASSQVSERYGYTF. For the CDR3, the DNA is TGTGCCAGCAGCCAAGTCTCGGAGAGGTATGGCTACACCTTC.

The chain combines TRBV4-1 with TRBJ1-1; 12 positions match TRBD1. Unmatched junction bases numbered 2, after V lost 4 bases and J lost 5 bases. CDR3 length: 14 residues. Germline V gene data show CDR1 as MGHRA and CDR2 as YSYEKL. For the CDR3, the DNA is TGCGCCAGCAGCCGGGACAGGGGGCGGACTGAAGCTTTCTTT. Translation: CASSRDRGRTEAFF.

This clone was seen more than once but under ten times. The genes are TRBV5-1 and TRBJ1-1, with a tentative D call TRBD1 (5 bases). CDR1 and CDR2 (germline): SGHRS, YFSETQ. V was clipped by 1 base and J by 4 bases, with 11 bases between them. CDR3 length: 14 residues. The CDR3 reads CASSLSGSSTEAFF. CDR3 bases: TGCGCCAGCAGCTTGTCAGGGTCGTCCACTGAAGCTTTCTTT. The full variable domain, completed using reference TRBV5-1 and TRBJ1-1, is KAGVTQTPRYLIKTRGQQVTLSCSPISGHRSVSWYQQTPGQGLQFLFEYFSETQRNKGNFPGRFSGRQFSNSRSEMNVSTLELGDSALYLCASSLSGSSTEAFFGQGTRLTVV.

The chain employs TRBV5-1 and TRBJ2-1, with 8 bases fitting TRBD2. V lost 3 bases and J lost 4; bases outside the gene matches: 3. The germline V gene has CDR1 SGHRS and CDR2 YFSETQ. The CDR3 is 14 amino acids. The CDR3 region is CASSYGGDYNEQFF. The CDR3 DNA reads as TGCGCCAGCAGCTACGGGGGGGATTACAATGAGCAGTTCTTC.

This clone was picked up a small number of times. This chain's CDR3 is CASSIAPGVEKLFF. In DNA, the CDR3 is TGTGCCAGCAGTATAGCCCCCGGGGTTGAGAAACTGTTTTTT. The J gene is TRBJ1-4, the V gene TRBV6-5; D unclear. CDR1 and CDR2 (germline): MNHEY, SVGAGI. The CDR3 extends over 14 amino acids. The V gene lost 5 bases and the J gene lost 11 bases, with 18 bases spanning the gap.

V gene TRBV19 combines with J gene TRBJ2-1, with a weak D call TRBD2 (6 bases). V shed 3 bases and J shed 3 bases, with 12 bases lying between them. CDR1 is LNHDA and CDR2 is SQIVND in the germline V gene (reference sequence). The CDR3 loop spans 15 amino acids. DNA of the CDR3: TGTGCCAGTAGTATGGGCGGGGTATTCTACAATGAGCAGTTCTTC. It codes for CASSMGGVFYNEQFF.